The rows below give T cell receptor beta chains drawn from one sample of a study of blood T cell repertoires in COVID-19. This table comes from immunoSEQ multiplex PCR, and its TCRdb copy is limited to in-frame clones, with some not included. The sample comprises roughly 160,000 clones, roughly 80% of which are singletons, and roughly 3.4% rests with the top ten. The sequenced material came from PBMCs or T cells enriched from blood (not recorded which). Receptors originate from a woman aged 60-75 years who had recovered from COVID-19. Each CDR3 is given with its conserved first and last residue.

cdr3_length j_call v_call cdr3_aa
14 TRBJ2-5 TRBV3-1/TRBV3-2 CASSHNRGPETQYF
17 TRBJ1-6 TRBV5-4 CASSSGGLGTVNSPLHF
13 TRBJ1-5 TRBV4-1 CASSPTGHQPQHF
13 TRBJ2-7 TRBV6-7 CASKPGQTEEQYF
13 TRBJ1-6 TRBV12-3/TRBV12-4 CASGNDRASPLHF
15 TRBJ2-7 TRBV2 CARTVLAGATYEQYF
17 TRBJ2-5 TRBV18 CASSPPFGGGASETQYF
14 TRBJ1-1 TRBV18 CASSPNRESTEAFF
18 TRBJ1-5 TRBV7-9 CASSRRKKDRMSNQPQHF
13 TRBJ2-7 TRBV12-3/TRBV12-4 CASSRPQGYEQYF
14 TRBJ1-2 TRBV27 CASSLSQGARGYTF
17 TRBJ2-2 TRBV30 CAWSVRAGGVVTGELFF
15 TRBJ2-3 TRBV2 CASSVRGSYTDTQYF
14 TRBJ1-4 TRBV5-1 CASSLDSTNEKLFF
12 TRBJ2-1 TRBV29-1 CSALPLSDEQFF
15 TRBJ1-6 TRBV27 CASSLGRARNSPLHF
10 TRBJ1-1 TRBV29-1 CSVEQGWAFF
15 TRBJ1-5 TRBV21-1 CASSTLGQCNQPQHF
14 TRBJ1-2 TRBV19 CASSPRGANYGYTF
15 TRBJ1-2 TRBV10-3 CAISESGGSLSGYTF